These 18 T cell receptor beta chains originate from one sample sequenced in a study of T cell responses to AZD1222 COVID-19 vaccine. The data were produced by immunoSEQ multiplex PCR, yet TCRdb's version contains in-frame clones alone and is incomplete. This sample yields 74,000 or so clones, of which around 80% are seen a single time; about 20% belongs to the top ten. The specimen was peripheral blood, collected on day 0 of AZD1222 vaccination. These receptors were taken from an adult in good health.

This clone turned up a few times. The chain employs TRBV30 and TRBJ2-7; possibly TRBD1 for D (6 bases). The CDR3 is made up of 13 amino acids. Germline loops: CDR1 GTSNPN, CDR2 SVGIG (reference sequence). V lost 3 bases, J lost 3 bases, and 12 bases lay in between. CDR3: CAWSRDTYYEQYF. In DNA form, the CDR3 reads TGTGCCTGGAGCCGGGACACCTACTACGAGCAGTACTTC.

V is TRBV27 and J is TRBJ1-5; D remains unclear. CDR1 is MNHEY, CDR2 SMNVEV, per germline (reference sequence). V was pared by 6 bases and J by 1 base, with 13 bases between. This CDR3 is built from 15 residues. This CDR3 is CASSQSVGSNQPQHF. In nucleotides, the CDR3 is TGTGCCAGCAGCCAAAGTGTCGGGAGCAATCAGCCCCAGCATTTT.

The chain links TRBV6-5 to TRBJ2-1; D gene ambiguous. This CDR3 spans 14 amino acids. The V end lost 6 bases, the J end lost 1 base, and 10 bases lay between the germline ends. Germline V gene lookup returns CDR1 MNHEY and CDR2 SVGAGI. CDR3: CASRQTLSYNEQFF. The CDR3 nucleotides read TGTGCCAGCAGGCAAACTCTATCCTACAATGAGCAGTTCTTC.

The V and J genes are TRBV18 and TRBJ2-7, with TRBD1 as a possible D gene (7 bases). Germline values: CDR1 KGHSH, CDR2 LQKENI. The CDR3 length is 13 residues. The V end was cut by 2 bases, the J end by 5 bases, with 10 bases between. The CDR3 nucleotides are TGTGCCAGCTCACCAAGGAGGGGGCACGAGCAGTACTTC. Its protein product is CASSPRRGHEQYF.

This sequence joins TRBV28 and TRBJ2-1; D is possibly TRBD1 or TRBD2 (6 bases each). V lost 7 bases to trimming and J lost 0 bases, with 13 bases between them. The CDR3 loop spans 15 amino acids. Per germline, CDR1 MDHEN and CDR2 SYDVKM. In DNA form, the CDR3 reads TGTGCCAGCACCCTAGGGGGGAGCTCCTACAATGAGCAGTTCTTC. Its translation is CASTLGGSSYNEQFF.

The chain combines TRBV6-5 with TRBJ1-5; unclear D gene. The CDR3 has 15 residues. Deletions cut 10 bases from V and 1 base from J, with 17 bases between. Germline loops: CDR1 MNHEY, CDR2 SVGAGI. The CDR3, as DNA: TGTGCCACCACCTTCCCGACCCGAAGCAATCAGCCCCAGCATTTT. Its translation: CATTFPTRSNQPQHF.

The genes are TRBV27 and TRBJ1-4, with a possible D match to TRBD1 (6 bases). Germline V gene sequence: CDR1 MNHEY, CDR2 SMNVEV (reference sequence). There are 14 residues in the CDR3. V lost 5 bases and J lost 7, with 14 bases in between. Here the CDR3 reads CASSLGQFAEKLFF. For the CDR3, the DNA is TGTGCCAGCAGTCTCGGACAGTTTGCTGAAAAACTGTTTTTT.

The rearrangement links TRBV28 to TRBJ1-1, with D possibly matching TRBD1 (5 bases). Germline loops: CDR1 MDHEN, CDR2 SYDVKM. The CDR3 has 16 amino acids. The V gene lost 8 bases and the J gene lost 6 bases, with 25 bases spanning the gap. The CDR3 loop reads CASPPPQGDLFAEAFF. The CDR3 nucleotides read TGTGCCAGCCCGCCCCCCCAGGGTGATCTCTTTGCTGAAGCTTTCTTT.

This chain uses TRBV10-3 with TRBJ1-1, with TRBD1 matching over 7 bases. Germline-derived CDR1 and CDR2 are ENHRY and SYGVKD. J lost 0 bases, V lost 6 bases, and 7 bases had no gene match. The CDR3 runs to 15 residues. The CDR3 loop is CAIRPGTDMNTEAFF. The CDR3, as DNA: TGTGCCATCAGACCCGGGACAGATATGAACACTGAAGCTTTCTTT.

The chain couples TRBV3-1 (or the pseudogene TRBV3-2) to TRBJ1-3; no clear D. CDR3 length: 18 residues. Deletions cut 1 base from V and 2 bases from J, with 18 bases between. Germline values: CDR1 LGHDT, CDR2 YNNKEL (reference sequence). In DNA form, the CDR3 reads TGTGCCAGCAGCCAAGGAGTTAGGAAAACTTTGGCTGGAAACACCATATATTTT. It specifies CASSQGVRKTLAGNTIYF.

This chain uses TRBV5-4 with TRBJ1-5; no reliable D call. The CDR3 runs 13 residues. Germline-derived CDR1 and CDR2 are SGHNT and YYREEE (reference sequence). V lost 3 bases and J lost 5, with 9 bases in between. The DNA for the CDR3 is TGTGCCAGCAGCTCCTCGCGCGATCAGCCCCAGCATTTT. Its protein product is CASSSSRDQPQHF.

About this clone: One end of the junction fails to match germline, which may point to a read error. The rearrangement joins TRBV19 to TRBJ1-5, with D possibly TRBD1 on 6 matching bases. The CDR3 loop spans 13 amino acids. Germline V CDR1 and CDR2: LNHDA, SQIVND (reference sequence). CDR3 sequence reads: CASRGQSNQPQHF. CDR3 nucleotide sequence: TGTGCGAGTAGAGGACAGAGCAATCAGCCCCAGCATTTT. Drawing the rest from reference TRBV19 and TRBJ1-5, the complete variable domain is DGGITQSPKYLFRKEGQNVTLSCEQNLNHDAMYWYRQDPGQGLRLIYYSQIVNDFQKGDIAEGYSVSREKKESFPLTVTSAQKNPTAFYLCASRGQSNQPQHFGDGTRLSIL.

The rearrangement links TRBV3-1 (or the pseudogene TRBV3-2) to TRBJ1-1, with D possibly being TRBD1 (6 bases). The germline V gene has CDR1 LGHDT and CDR2 YNNKEL (reference sequence). Trimming took off 4 bases at V and 1 base at J, with 13 bases between the two ends. The CDR3 contains 15 residues. DNA of the CDR3: TGTGCCAGCAGCCTTTCAGGGGCGCGGAACACTGAAGCTTTCTTT. Translating it yields CASSLSGARNTEAFF.

The chain uses TRBV2 and TRBJ1-1; D ambiguous. This CDR3 has 11 residues. The germline V gene has CDR1 SNHLY and CDR2 FYNNEI. Trimming cost V 6 bases and J 9 bases, with 11 bases left between them. This CDR3 is CASSDPLQAFF. CDR3 DNA sequence: TGTGCCAGCAGCGATCCCCTACAAGCTTTCTTT.

The genes are TRBV27 and TRBJ1-1; D call uncertain. The CDR3 is 12 residues long. Trimming removed 4 bases at V and 10 bases at J, with 13 bases between. In germline, CDR1 is MNHEY, CDR2 SMNVEV (reference sequence). CDR3 bases: TGTGCCAGCAGTTCGTCCCGCTTGCCAGCTTTCTTT. The encoded protein is CASSSSRLPAFF.

The genes are TRBV27 and TRBJ2-5; 12 nucleotides line up with TRBD2. V gave up 10 bases and J gave up 1 base; unmatched junction bases: 10. Germline CDR1 is MNHEY and CDR2 is SMNVEV (reference sequence). The CDR3 contains 16 residues. In nucleotides, the CDR3 is TGTGCCACCCTCCGACTAGCGGGAGTAGGCCAAGAGACCCAGTACTTC. Residues: CATLRLAGVGQETQYF.

This clone was counted a single time. The chain joins TRBV24-1 to TRBJ2-1; either TRBD1 or TRBD2 may fit D (5 bases each). CDR3 length: 15 amino acids. Trimming left V 4 bases short and J 7 bases short, with 16 bases between. Germline V gene data show CDR1 as KGHDR and CDR2 as SFDVKD. CDR3 sequence (DNA): TGTGCCACCAGTGAAACGGGGCGGCTCACAAATGAGCAGTTCTTC. As protein: CATSETGRLTNEQFF.

The V call is TRBV5-8, the J call TRBJ2-6; D perhaps matches TRBD2 (7 bases). Deletions cut 1 base from V and 0 bases from J, with 11 bases between. Germline assignment: CDR1 SGHTS and CDR2 YDEGEE. The CDR3 has 17 amino acids. CDR3 nucleotide sequence: TGTGCCAGCAGCTTGTGGGGGGGCCGCTCTGGGGCCAACGTCCTGACTTTC. This translates into CASSLWGGRSGANVLTF.